The clone carrying this T cell receptor beta chain was counted only a few times. The antigen remains unidentified. Using RNA transcripts as the source, TCR beta CDR3 regions were amplified. The TCR CDR3 was amplified in a first-round RT-PCR using the HTBI primer set. MiXCR was run by TCRdb on the multiplex PCR reads, yielding one entry per CDR3 protein. Of about 360,000 distinct CDR3 sequences listed, 20% to 25% are singletons. The V segment lost 4 bases and the J segment 4 bases; nucleotides outside the gene matches: 9. This CDR3 has 15 residues. In germline, CDR1 is SGHRS, CDR2 YFSETQ. The sample is drawn from a study of T cells in Graves' hyperthyroidism and ophthalmopathy. No progression to ophthalmopathy during 18 months of follow-up defined stable disease. Patients showing uncontrolled infection, other autoimmune disease, pregnancy or lactation were ineligible. Whole-study findings and limits: Within blood appeared most thyroid clonotypes that had expanded above 0.001.

The clonotype originates from a man aged 50-59 years with Graves' hyperthyroidism. The chain couples TRBV5-1 to TRBJ1-1, with 8 bases aligning to TRBD1. Sequenced: blood. For the CDR3, the DNA is TGCGCCAGCAGCAAACAGACAGGGGAGGGCACTGAAGCTTTCTTT. It specifies CASSKQTGEGTEAFF.